This entry lists 8 T cell receptor beta chains sequenced from one sample in a study of cytomegalovirus exposure and HLA in healthy donors. The PCR had 60 Vbeta and 13 Jbeta primers. Assay used: immunoSEQ multiplex PCR; TCRdb lists only in-frame clones, some missing. The table includes about 130,000 clones, roughly 80% detected once. Sequenced input: PBMCs. The receptors were gathered from a man aged 35 to 55 in good health and CMV-seronegative.

J is TRBJ2-7 and V is TRBV6-5; D unresolved. Trimming took 0 bases from V and 1 from J, leaving 10 bases between them. CDR3 size: 15 residues. Germline assignment: CDR1 MNHEY and CDR2 SVGAGI. The DNA of the CDR3 is TGTGCCAGCAGTTACTCGTTTAGCTCATCCTACGAGCAGTACTTC. It is translated as CASSYSFSSSYEQYF.

This chain connects TRBV10-3 to TRBJ2-2; D possibly corresponds to TRBD1 (6 bases). From germline, CDR1 is ENHRY and CDR2 SYGVKD. The CDR3 consists of 14 residues. The V gene lost 7 bases and the J gene lost 4 bases, with 13 bases spanning the gap. In DNA form, the CDR3 reads TGTGCCATCACCGCACAGGGTGCCACCGGGGAGCTGTTTTTT. The encoded protein is CAITAQGATGELFF.

V and J are TRBV7-2 and TRBJ2-2; possibly TRBD2 for D (6 bases). Germline values: CDR1 SGHTA, CDR2 FQGNSA. Trimming shortened V by 1 base and J by 4 bases, and 13 bases separated the two germline ends. This CDR3 is 16 amino acids long. The CDR3 is CASSLGLVPGTGELFF. For the CDR3, the DNA is TGTGCCAGCAGCTTAGGACTAGTTCCGGGCACCGGGGAGCTGTTTTTT.

The chain is built from TRBV2 and TRBJ1-1; 11 bases fit TRBD1. This CDR3 contains 16 residues. J gave up 4 bases and V 5 bases, and 9 bases lay outside the gene matches. Germline CDR1 and CDR2: SNHLY and FYNNEI. CDR3 nucleotides: TGTGCCAGCAGTTACCAACCCGGGACAGGGGGCACTGAAGCTTTCTTT. Amino acids: CASSYQPGTGGTEAFF.

This clone was picked up a small number of times. The V gene is TRBV19, the J gene TRBJ2-7, with D possibly being TRBD1 (5 bases). Trimming took off 6 bases at V and 0 bases at J, with 18 bases between the two ends. The CDR3 is made up of 16 amino acids. The germline V gene has CDR1 LNHDA and CDR2 SQIVND (reference sequence). The CDR3 is CASRDPGNPSSYEQYF. In DNA, the CDR3 is TGTGCCAGTAGGGATCCAGGGAATCCTAGCTCCTACGAGCAGTACTTC.

The chain links TRBV11-3 to TRBJ2-7; TRBD2 might be the D (7 bases). Trimming stripped 1 base from V and 6 bases from J, with 19 bases between. CDR1 and CDR2 (germline): SGHNT, YENEEA. The CDR3 has 16 amino acids. CDR3 in amino acids: CASSLAPLGGPIEQYF. In nucleotides, the CDR3 is TGTGCCAGCAGCTTAGCCCCTCTGGGGGGGCCAATCGAGCAGTACTTC.

The rearrangement links TRBV7-2 to TRBJ1-3; D remains unclear. This CDR3 region has 17 residues. Germline CDR1 reads SGHTA; CDR2 reads FQGNSA. Trimming removed 0 bases from V and 0 bases from J, with 12 bases in between. This CDR3 reads CASSLAGTALSGNTIYF. In DNA form, the CDR3 reads TGTGCCAGCAGCTTAGCCGGTACAGCTCTCTCTGGAAACACCATATATTTT. Full variable domain (outside the CDR3, taken from reference TRBV7-2 and TRBJ1-3): GAGVSQSPSNKVTEKGKDVELRCDPISGHTALYWYRQSLGQGLEFLIYFQGNSAPDKSGLPSDRFSAERTGGSVSTLTIQRTQQEDSAVYLCASSLAGTALSGNTIYFGEGSWLTVV.

About this clone: Different DNA sequences within this sample yield the same CDR3. The V gene is TRBV7-3, the J gene TRBJ2-5; TRBD1 aligns across 9 bases. V trimming: 5 bases; J trimming: 2 bases; junction bases outside the gene matches: 3. The CDR3 sequence is 14 residues long. Germline-derived CDR1 and CDR2 are SGHTA and FQGTGA. The CDR3 loop reads CASSPGTGQETQYF. Written as DNA, the CDR3 is TGTGCCAGCAGCCCCGGGACAGGGCAAGAGACCCAGTACTTC. The variable domain in full, with the rest retrieved from reference TRBV7-3 and TRBJ2-5, is GAGVSQTPSNKVTEKGKYVELRCDPISGHTALYWYRQSLGQGPEFLIYFQGTGAADDSGLPNDRFFAVRPEGSVSTLKIQRTERGDSAVYLCASSPGTGQETQYFGPGTRLLVL.